This T cell receptor beta chain was identified in a study of T cell repertoires in cytomegalovirus infection. Study at large: Researchers turned to recently identified HLA-C-restricted CMV epitopes as well as well-studied HLA-B-restricted ones.

As for this clonotype: Its antigen is currently unknown.

TCRdb recomputed calls from the reads with MiXCR, one row per CDR3 protein. The sample holds some 480,000 distinct CDR3 sequences, around a third seen once. Study-wide results and caveats: There were HLA-C-restricted CMV-specific TCR beta clonotypes dominating the ex vivo response. Cumulative public TCR beta family frequency identified CMV carriers with the relevant HLA.

In germline, CDR1 is MNHEY, CDR2 SVGEGT. The CDR3 sequence is 14 residues long. With 8 bases removed from V and 4 bases from J, the gap between germline ends came to 14 bases. The sample consisted of cultured PBMCs, taken from culture after CMV antigen stimulation. The chain uses TRBV6-2 or TRBV6-3 and TRBJ2-2; D gene unclear. The origin of this receptor is a human donor in good health (CMV status not recorded). Some clones in this sample may be carry-over from other donors' samples. CDR3 loop: CASRVGLSTGELFF. CDR3 DNA sequence: TGTGCCAGCCGGGTAGGGCTGAGCACCGGGGAGCTGTTTTTT.